The clone carrying this TCR beta chain was found once. The data derive from a study of control samples from healthy donors and cancer patients. Clones were read by immunoSEQ multiplex PCR, and TCRdb kept only the in-frame ones, dropping some. The sample holds about 200,000 clones, roughly nine tenths seen once. CDR1 is MNHNS and CDR2 is SASEGT in the germline V gene. This CDR3 spans 12 amino acids. Trimming pared 1 base from V and 4 bases from J, leaving 4 bases between. The V gene is TRBV6-1, the J gene TRBJ1-2, with D unclear. The clonotype originates from a man between 25 and 39 years old in good health. Source material: blood. The CDR3 DNA reads TGTGCCAGCAGTGAAGGAACCTATGGCTACACCTTC. It specifies CASSEGTYGYTF.